This T cell receptor beta chain derives from a study of neoadjuvant anti-PD-1 for oral cavity cancer. This CDR3 region has 14 residues. Germline values: CDR1 SGHRS, CDR2 YFSETQ. Trimming removed 3 bases at V and 1 base at J, with 10 bases between. Measured with immunoSEQ multiplex PCR; TCRdb has only the in-frame clones, and not every one. The top ten clones hold about 2.6% of a sample with about 16,000 clones, about 59% of them seen once. The chain couples TRBV5-1 to TRBJ1-1; a weak D match, TRBD1 (6 bases). Here the sequenced sample was PBMCs, taken before nivolumab (anti-PD-1) treatment. This TCR derives from a person aged 35 to 85 with oral cavity squamous cell carcinoma. This CDR3 is CASSSDRANTEAFF. The CDR3 bases are TGCGCCAGCAGCTCGGACAGAGCGAACACTGAAGCTTTCTTT.